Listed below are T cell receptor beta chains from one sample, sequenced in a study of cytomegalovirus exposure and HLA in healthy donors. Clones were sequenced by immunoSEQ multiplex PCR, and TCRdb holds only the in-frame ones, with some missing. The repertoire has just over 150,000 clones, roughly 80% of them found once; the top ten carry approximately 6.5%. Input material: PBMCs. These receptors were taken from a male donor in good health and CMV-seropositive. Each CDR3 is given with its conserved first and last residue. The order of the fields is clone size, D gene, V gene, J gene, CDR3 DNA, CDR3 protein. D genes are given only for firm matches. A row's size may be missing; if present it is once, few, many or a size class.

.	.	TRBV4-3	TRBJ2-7	TGCGCCAGCAGCCAAGATCGAGTAGTTTCCTACGAGCAGTACTTC	CASSQDRVVSYEQYF
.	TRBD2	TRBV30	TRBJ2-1	TGTGCCCGGGCAGGCGGCGGGAGTGGGTACAATGAGCAGTTCTTC	CARAGGGSGYNEQFF
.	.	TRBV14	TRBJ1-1	TGTGCCAGCAGCCAAGTATCGGGAGGGGGCACTGAAGCTTTCTTT	CASSQVSGGGTEAFF
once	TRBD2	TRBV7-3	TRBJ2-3	TGTGCCAGCAGCTTGGGGGGGAGGGATACGCAGTATTTT	CASSLGGRDTQYF
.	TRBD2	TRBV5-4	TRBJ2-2	TGTGCCAGCAGTCGGACTAGCGGGAGTCTAGTCCGGGAGCTGTTTTTT	CASSRTSGSLVRELFF
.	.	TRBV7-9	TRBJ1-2	TGTGCCAGCAGACTGACAACTAACTATGGCTACACCTTC	CASRLTTNYGYTF
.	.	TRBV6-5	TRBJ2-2	TGTGCCAGCAGTTACTCGGGAGGTGTCACCGGGGAGCTGTTTTTT	CASSYSGGVTGELFF
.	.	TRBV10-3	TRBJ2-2	TGTGCCATCAGGGGGGACACAAACACCGGGGAGCTGTTTTTT	CAIRGDTNTGELFF
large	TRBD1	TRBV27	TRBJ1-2	TGTGCCAGCAGTTGGGGACAGGGGAGTGGCTACACCTTC	CASSWGQGSGYTF
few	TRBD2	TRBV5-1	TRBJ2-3	TGCGCCAGCAGCTTGGGACTAGCCGGCACAGATACGCAGTATTTT	CASSLGLAGTDTQYF
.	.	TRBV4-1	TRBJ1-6	TGCGCCAGCAGACAGTACAGGGTACCCCTCAATTCACCCCTCCACTTT	CASRQYRVPLNSPLHF
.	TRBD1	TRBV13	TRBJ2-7	TGTGCCAGCAGCTCTCCGGGACAGGGAAGAGGCGAGCAGTACTTC	CASSSPGQGRGEQYF
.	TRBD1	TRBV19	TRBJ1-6	TGTGCCAGTAGTACAAGACAGGGCTCCTATAATTCACCCCTCCACTTT	CASSTRQGSYNSPLHF